This passage covers 2 T cell receptor beta chains from one sample sequenced in a study of blood T cell repertoires in COVID-19. The table came from immunoSEQ multiplex PCR; TCRdb's copy has only in-frame clones and leaves some out. The profile shows approximately 300,000 clones, around nine tenths of them singletons. The sequenced material came from PBMCs or T cells enriched from blood (not recorded which). The receptors stem from a man between 60 and 70 years old who had recovered from COVID-19.

The J gene is TRBJ2-7, the V gene TRBV18; 7 bases line up with TRBD1. Germline CDR1 is KGHSH and CDR2 is LQKENI. After removal of 3 bases from V and 6 bases from J, the junction contained 5 bases not matched to a gene. CDR3 size: 13 residues. The CDR3 sequence is CASSPNRGSEQYF. CDR3 nucleotides: TGTGCCAGCTCACCCAACAGGGGAAGCGAGCAGTACTTC.

The chain combines TRBV21-1 with TRBJ1-2; TRBD1 reflects the table's D call only, with no check against the DNA. TRBV21-1 is flagged as a pseudogene. The CDR3 sequence is 15 residues long. Here the CDR3 DNA reads TGTGCCAGCAGCAAAGGGCACAGCTCTAACTATGGCTACACCTTC. Protein sequence: CASSKGHSSNYGYTF.